Listed here are 14 T cell receptor beta chains from one sample, sequenced in a study of cytomegalovirus exposure and HLA in healthy donors (dated by TCRdb to 2015 to 2018). The method was the immunoSEQ multiplex PCR assay. For the multiplex PCR, a mixture combining 60 forward primers for TCR Vbeta segments and 13 reverse primers for TCR Jbeta segments was used. TCRdb provides this immuneACCESS table in a form limited to in-frame rearrangements. Some clones are lacking; in checked studies, under half of them reflect an unresolved V gene, and why the rest are absent is not known. For this sample the table gives 100,000 to 150,000 clones, of which 76% were detected only once. The top ten clones comprise less than 2.5% of the sample. The sequencing input was PBMCs. These TCRs come from a man aged 50-60 years in good health and CMV-seronegative.

The chain carries TRBV15 and TRBJ2-1; D remains ambiguous. This CDR3 has 14 residues. Trimming pared 1 base from V and 8 bases from J, leaving 12 bases between. CDR1 and CDR2 (germline): LNHNV, YYDKDF (reference sequence). CDR3 loop: CATSRGAYSDEQFF. CDR3 coding DNA: TGTGCCACCAGCAGAGGGGCCTACTCGGATGAGCAGTTCTTC. Together with reference TRBV15 and TRBJ2-1, the CDR3 gives the full variable domain: DAMVIQNPRYQVTQFGKPVTLSCSQTLNHNVMYWYQQKSSQAPKLLFHYYDKDFNNEADTPDNFQSRRPNTSFCFLDIRSPGLGDTAMYLCATSRGAYSDEQFFGPGTRLTVL.

This clone has only a few counts. This chain uses TRBV4-1 with TRBJ2-3; 8 bases agree with TRBD1. Trimming at V came to 0 bases and at J to 3 bases, leaving 5 bases not matched to a gene. CDR1 and CDR2 from the germline V gene are MGHRA and YSYEKL. This CDR3 comprises 16 residues. In nucleotides, the CDR3 is TGCGCCAGCAGCCAAGAGGCAGGGGGCAATACAGATACGCAGTATTTT. Amino acid sequence: CASSQEAGGNTDTQYF.

The chain employs TRBV29-1 and TRBJ1-1; TRBD1 might be the D (5 bases). Trimming shortened V by 5 bases and J by 3 bases, and 16 bases separated the two germline ends. Germline V gene sequence: CDR1 SQVTM, CDR2 ANQGSEA. The length of the CDR3 is 14 residues. Here the CDR3 reads CSVKRGGSYTEAFF. The CDR3 DNA reads as TGCAGCGTTAAGCGGGGGGGATCATACACTGAAGCTTTCTTT.

The CDR3 reads CATSPGAGVGGTQYF. In DNA, the CDR3 is TGTGCCACCAGTCCCGGGGCGGGGGTCGGTGGTACGCAGTATTTT. The rearrangement uses TRBV15 and TRBJ2-3; 7 bases map to TRBD2. Trimming at V came to 6 bases and at J to 8 bases, leaving 14 bases not matched to a gene. Per the germline V gene, CDR1 is LNHNV and CDR2 is YYDKDF (reference sequence). This CDR3 region has 15 residues.

The chain combines TRBV2 with TRBJ2-7; 7 nucleotides align to TRBD1. J lost 7 bases, V lost 7 bases, and 10 bases had no gene match. Germline loops: CDR1 SNHLY, CDR2 FYNNEI. There are 13 residues in the CDR3. CDR3 sequence reads: CASTRTGSGEQYV. The CDR3 DNA reads TGTGCCAGCACCAGGACAGGTTCGGGGGAGCAGTACGTC.

This rearrangement joins TRBV7-9 to TRBJ2-1, with 9 bases identical to TRBD2. The CDR3 is made up of 15 amino acids. CDR1 and CDR2 from the germline V gene are SEHNR and FQNEAQ (reference sequence). V lost 5 bases and J lost 8; bases outside the gene matches: 10. CDR3 in amino acids: CASSNGRGGLHEQFF. CDR3 nucleotide sequence: TGTGCCAGCAGCAACGGGCGGGGGGGCCTCCATGAGCAGTTCTTC.

This clone occurred once. The chain couples TRBV19 to TRBJ2-3, with TRBD2 matching over 7 bases. The CDR3 is 15 amino acids. Losses at the gene ends were 7 bases for V and 3 bases for J; bases not matched to a gene: 10. CDR1 and CDR2 (germline): LNHDA, SQIVND (reference sequence). The CDR3 spells CASKIAGLGTDTQYF. In DNA form, the CDR3 reads TGTGCCAGTAAAATAGCGGGCCTAGGGACAGATACGCAGTATTTT. The full variable domain, its missing parts supplied by reference TRBV19 and TRBJ2-3, is DGGITQSPKYLFRKEGQNVTLSCEQNLNHDAMYWYRQDPGQGLRLIYYSQIVNDFQKGDIAEGYSVSREKKESFPLTVTSAQKNPTAFYLCASKIAGLGTDTQYFGPGTRLTVL.

The rearrangement joins TRBV6-6 to TRBJ1-3; D unclear. Germline CDR1 is MNHNY and CDR2 is SVGAGI (reference sequence). Trimming pared 7 bases from V and 0 bases from J, leaving 13 bases between. CDR3 length: 15 amino acids. CDR3 DNA sequence: TGTGCCAGCAAACGGTACGGTAGCTCTGGAAACACCATATATTTT. Its protein product is CASKRYGSSGNTIYF.

This clone has a handful of counts. CDR3 DNA sequence: TGTGCCAGCAGCTCGAACAGGGGGGTGGACTATGGCTACACCTTC. Translating gives CASSSNRGVDYGYTF. The chain is built from TRBV7-2 and TRBJ1-2; TRBD1 matches 8 bases. CDR1 is SGHTA, CDR2 FQGNSA, per germline. J was trimmed by 3 bases and V by 4 bases; bases with no gene match: 7. This CDR3 contains 15 residues.

The genes are TRBV4-3 and TRBJ2-1, with 8 nucleotides matching TRBD2. CDR3 length equals 16 residues. V was pared by 2 bases and J by 3 bases, with 6 bases of the junction left unmatched. In germline, CDR1 is LGHNA, CDR2 YSLEER. The CDR3 bases are TGCGCCAGCAGCCAATTTGGACTAGCCGGCTACAATGAGCAGTTCTTC. It specifies CASSQFGLAGYNEQFF.

The rearrangement uses TRBV5-6 and TRBJ2-1, with D tentatively TRBD2 (5 bases). Trimming removed 0 bases at V and 12 bases at J, with 7 bases between. This CDR3 is built from 11 residues. Germline lookup yields CDR1 SGHDT and CDR2 YYEEEE. The CDR3 sequence is CASSLAAGQFF. CDR3 sequence (DNA): TGTGCCAGCAGCTTGGCTGCGGGGCAGTTCTTC. Combining the CDR3 with reference TRBV5-6 and TRBJ2-1 gives the whole variable domain DAGVTQSPTHLIKTRGQQVTLRCSPKSGHDTVSWYQQALGQGPQFIFQYYEEEERQRGNFPDRFSGHQFPNYSSELNVNALLLGDSALYLCASSLAAGQFFGPGTRLTVL.

The V and J genes are TRBV30 and TRBJ1-2; D is ambiguous. CDR1 and CDR2 from the germline V gene are GTSNPN and SVGIG (reference sequence). Trimming took 5 bases from V and 5 from J, leaving 18 bases between them. The CDR3 length is 14 residues. The CDR3 DNA follows: TGTGCCTGGTCTGAGGGCGTAGGGCAGTATGGCTACACCTTC. This sequence encodes CAWSEGVGQYGYTF.

The rearrangement joins TRBV6-1 to TRBJ1-3, with 7 bases aligning to TRBD1. The CDR3 loop spans 16 amino acids. Germline-derived CDR1 and CDR2 are MNHNS and SASEGT. J lost 4 bases, V lost 2 bases, and 8 bases had no gene match. In DNA, the CDR3 is TGTGCCAGCAGTGAATTAGGGGGCCCGCCGGGAAACACCATATATTTT. As protein: CASSELGGPPGNTIYF.

This chain links TRBV5-1 with TRBJ2-7; the D is unclear. The germline V gene has CDR1 SGHRS and CDR2 YFSETQ. This CDR3 has 11 residues. V was cut by 4 bases and J by 3 bases, with 5 bases left in between. The CDR3 bases are TGCGCCAGCAGCCCCGGCTACGAGCAGTACTTC. Translated, it gives CASSPGYEQYF.